Reported below is one T cell receptor (beta chain). The source of the sample is a study of control samples from healthy donors and cancer patients. Using immunoSEQ multiplex PCR, the repertoire was profiled, and TCRdb retains in-frame clones only, with some absent. The sample has about 80,000 clones, about 79% seen once. Germline V lookup: CDR1 SGHNT, CDR2 YENEEA. V gave up 5 bases and J gave up 4 bases; unmatched junction bases: 9. The CDR3 extends over 16 amino acids. The source material was PBMCs. The chain links TRBV11-3 to TRBJ2-1, with 9 bases identical to TRBD1. The TCR comes from a man aged 55 to 70 with head and neck cancer. CDR3 DNA sequence: TGTGCCAGCAGCCCCCTTCGGACAGGGGATTACAATGAGCAGTTCTTC. Translation gives CASSPLRTGDYNEQFF.